These 18 T cell receptor beta chains were sequenced from one sample in a study of T cell repertoires in cytomegalovirus infection. Their antigens are not known. Via MiXCR, TCRdb re-called the reads, giving one row per CDR3 protein. The repertoire consists of 550,000 to 700,000 distinct CDR3 sequences, with roughly 42% occurring once and the leading ten covering 48%. The sample in question was cultured PBMCs, obtained from culture after CMV antigen stimulation. The receptors here all came from a human donor in good health (CMV status not recorded). Some clones in this sample may be carry-over from other donors' samples.

The rearrangement uses TRBV20-1 and TRBJ2-5, with 7 bases matching TRBD2. The germline gives CDR1 DFQATT, CDR2 SNEGSKA (reference sequence). The CDR3 runs to 13 residues. The V gene end was trimmed by 6 bases and the J gene end by 5 bases; junction bases not matched to a gene: 9. CDR3 in DNA: TGCAGTGCGGGAGGCGGGAGAGGGGAGACCCAGTACTTC. This sequence encodes CSAGGGRGETQYF.

This clonotype was detected once. V and J are TRBV2 and TRBJ2-3; TRBD2 agrees at 13 bases. CDR1 SNHLY and CDR2 FYNNEI come from the germline V gene. There are 16 residues in the CDR3. Germline trimming cut 4 bases from V and 9 bases from J; bases unmatched to any gene: 10. The CDR3 sequence: CASSGGLAGVQGTQYF. CDR3 nucleotide sequence: TGTGCCAGCAGTGGCGGACTAGCGGGAGTTCAGGGGACGCAGTATTTT.

J is TRBJ1-2 and V is TRBV6-6, with D perhaps matching TRBD1 (5 bases). Trimming pared 5 bases from V and 7 bases from J, leaving 20 bases between. The CDR3 has 15 residues. Germline CDR1 MNHNY, CDR2 SVGAGI (reference sequence). The CDR3 protein is CASSPQWDVSGGYTF. CDR3 coding DNA: TGTGCCAGCAGTCCCCAATGGGACGTTTCGGGTGGCTACACCTTC.

Only a few counts were recorded for this clonotype. J is TRBJ2-3 and V is TRBV7-8; D is undetermined. This CDR3 is 17 amino acids long. Germline CDR1 SGHVS, CDR2 FQNEAQ. V was trimmed by 5 bases and J by 4 bases, leaving 22 bases between them. The CDR3 loop is CASSNVRTRSAADTQYF. In DNA form, the CDR3 reads TGTGCCAGCAGCAACGTCAGGACCCGCAGCGCGGCAGATACGCAGTATTTT.

This clonotype was counted a few times. The chain combines TRBV4-1 with TRBJ1-4; unclear D gene. V lost 4 bases and J 6 bases, leaving 12 bases between the germline ends. From germline, CDR1 is MGHRA and CDR2 YSYEKL. This CDR3 has 14 amino acids. The CDR3 region is CASSPRTWDEKLFF. CDR3 DNA sequence: TGCGCCAGCAGCCCCAGGACTTGGGATGAAAAACTGTTTTTT.

V and J are TRBV5-4 and TRBJ2-7; the D is unclear. Per the germline V gene, CDR1 is SGHNT and CDR2 is YYREEE (reference sequence). V dropped 0 bases and J dropped 2 bases, with 9 bases sitting between them. The CDR3 is 14 residues long. CDR3 in amino acids: CASSLGPDTYEQYF. The CDR3 DNA sequence: TGTGCCAGCAGCTTGGGGCCAGATACCTACGAGCAGTACTTC.

This clonotype was found many times. The J gene is TRBJ2-1, the V gene TRBV7-9, with 8 bases fitting TRBD2. The CDR3 consists of 17 residues. CDR1 is SEHNR and CDR2 is FQNEAQ in the germline V gene (reference sequence). J was trimmed by 9 bases and V by 5 bases; bases with no gene match: 18. The CDR3: CASSPGGYGTRDFEQFF. The CDR3 bases are TGTGCCAGCAGCCCGGGGGGCTACGGGACTAGGGATTTTGAGCAGTTCTTC.

This clonotype showed up just a few times. The rearrangement joins TRBV7-2 to TRBJ2-3, with D perhaps matching TRBD2 (6 bases). The CDR3 runs 18 residues. V was pared by 6 bases and J by 2 bases, with 24 bases between. Germline loops: CDR1 SGHTA, CDR2 FQGNSA. Here the CDR3 reads CASRRKGLRGPDTDTQYF. In nucleotides, the CDR3 is TGTGCCAGCAGAAGGAAGGGACTGCGTGGCCCCGACACAGATACGCAGTATTTT.

The CDR3 sequence: CASSLYRDRFVEQYF. The CDR3 DNA sequence: TGTGCCAGCAGCCTTTACCGGGACAGATTCGTCGAGCAGTACTTC. V usage is TRBV7-6 and J usage is TRBJ2-7, with 7 bases identical to TRBD1. The germline V gene encodes CDR1 SGHVS and CDR2 FNYEAQ. With V trimmed by 5 bases and J by 6 bases, 13 bases remained unmatched. This CDR3 is built from 15 residues.

This clonotype was observed a few times. This CDR3 reads CASRTGGIDEKLFF. The CDR3 DNA is TGTGCCAGCAGAACAGGGGGCATCGATGAAAAACTGTTTTTT. The chain employs TRBV6-2 or TRBV6-3 and TRBJ1-4; 9 bases align to TRBD1. The trim removed 6 bases at V and 6 bases at J, leaving 5 bases unmatched. This CDR3 comprises 14 residues. Germline V CDR1 and CDR2: MNHEY, SVGEGT.

The chain carries TRBV18 and TRBJ1-1; D gene uncertain. CDR1 KGHSH and CDR2 LQKENI come from the germline V gene. The CDR3 runs 17 residues. V lost 0 bases and J lost 6, with 20 bases in between. The CDR3 DNA reads TGTGCCAGCTCACCACCTACGCAACTCCAGGTTCCGGCTGAAGCTTTCTTT. Translated: CASSPPTQLQVPAEAFF.

The chain couples TRBV20-1 to TRBJ2-7, with D possibly matching TRBD1 (5 bases). V was cut by 4 bases and J by 0 bases, with 16 bases left in between. CDR1 is DFQATT and CDR2 is SNEGSKA in the germline V gene (reference sequence). The CDR3 is 15 residues long. CDR3 amino acids: CSAIPVDRSSYEQYF. Written as DNA, the CDR3 is TGCAGTGCTATACCGGTAGACAGAAGCTCCTACGAGCAGTACTTC.

This clonotype has a single count. The rearrangement uses TRBV7-9 and TRBJ2-2; D is ambiguous. The CDR3 covers 13 residues. Germline CDR1 reads SEHNR; CDR2 reads FQNEAQ (reference sequence). Trimming stripped 5 bases from V and 7 bases from J, with 11 bases between. The CDR3 loop reads CASSPLVSGELFF. The CDR3 DNA reads as TGTGCCAGCAGCCCACTGGTTAGCGGGGAGCTGTTTTTT.

Ten or more counts support this clonotype. This chain uses TRBV7-2 with TRBJ2-7, with D possibly matching TRBD2 (5 bases). The CDR3 runs to 14 residues. Germline V lookup: CDR1 SGHTA, CDR2 FQGNSA. Trimming pared 5 bases from V and 0 bases from J, leaving 11 bases between. The CDR3 DNA sequence: TGTGCCAGCAGCCCTCTAGCTGCCTCCTACGAGCAGTACTTC. It is translated as CASSPLAASYEQYF.

The chain links TRBV18 to TRBJ1-2; D gene unclear. Germline CDR1 reads KGHSH; CDR2 reads LQKENI. The CDR3 contains 13 residues. V lost 1 base and J lost 8, with 11 bases in between. In DNA form, the CDR3 reads TGTGCCAGCTCACCACTTGTGTGGCAGGGCTACACCTTC. Translating it yields CASSPLVWQGYTF.

The CDR3 sequence is CASSNVEGEQYF. CDR3 DNA: TGTGCCAGCAGCAACGTTGAGGGCGAGCAGTACTTC. J is TRBJ2-7 and V is TRBV11-2; tentative D call: TRBD2 (5 bases). The CDR3 totals 12 residues. V was trimmed by 5 bases and J by 6 bases, leaving 11 bases between them. From germline, CDR1 is SGHAT and CDR2 FQNNGV.

The genes are TRBV11-2 and TRBJ2-2; possible D gene TRBD1, 6 bases. This CDR3 is 15 amino acids long. Germline V gives CDR1 SGHAT, CDR2 FQNNGV. V lost 5 bases to trimming and J lost 1 base, with 11 bases between them. The CDR3 spells CASSQSTGNTGELFF. CDR3 coding DNA: TGTGCCAGCAGCCAGTCGACAGGGAACACCGGGGAGCTGTTTTTT. Filled out from reference TRBV11-2 and TRBJ2-2, the complete variable domain reads EAGVAQSPRYKIIEKRQSVAFWCNPISGHATLYWYQQILGQGPKLLIQFQNNGVVDDSQLPKDRFSAERLKGVDSTLKIQPAKLEDSAVYLCASSQSTGNTGELFFGEGSRLTVL.

The table lists this clonotype with a few counts. The J gene is TRBJ2-7, the V gene TRBV7-6; D might be TRBD2 (6 bases). The CDR3 has 15 residues. CDR1 and CDR2 (germline): SGHVS, FNYEAQ. The ends were cut back, 1 base at V and 3 bases at J, with 13 bases in the middle. The CDR3 region is CASSLGGRGGYEQYF. Written as DNA, the CDR3 is TGTGCCAGCAGCTTAGGAGGACGGGGAGGCTACGAGCAGTACTTC.